A selection of T cell receptor beta chains follows, all from one sample in a study of vaccination and CD4 T cells after COVID-19. TCRdb reanalysed the PCR reads using MiXCR and keeps one entry per CDR3 protein. The table includes fewer than 20,000 distinct CDR3 sequences, approximately 50% detected once. Their antigens are not known. Sequences were derived from CD4+ T cells from blood, cultured in vitro, sampled about 7 months after SARS-CoV-2 vaccination. The receptors come from a human donor who had recovered from COVID-19. Both conserved end residues are part of each CDR3. A D gene is named only where the DNA matches it firmly. Clone size is shown for a subset of rows, as once, few, many or a class of expanded clone.

v_call: TRBV5-1; clone_size: -; j_call: TRBJ2-5; d_call: -; cdr3_length: 12; cdr3_aa: CASSLDQETQYF; cdr3_nt: TGCGCCAGCAGCTTGGACCAAGAGACCCAGTACTTC
v_call: TRBV4-1; clone_size: -; j_call: TRBJ1-1; d_call: TRBD1; cdr3_length: 22; cdr3_aa: CASSQIDFWRGRDSRMNTEAFF; cdr3_nt: TGCGCCAGCAGCCAAATTGATTTCTGGAGGGGACGGGACAGTAGGATGAACACTGAAGCTTTCTTT
v_call: TRBV20-1; clone_size: once; j_call: TRBJ2-7; d_call: -; cdr3_length: 11; cdr3_aa: CSVAGYYEQYF; cdr3_nt: TGCAGTGTAGCTGGATACTACGAGCAGTACTTC
v_call: TRBV6-2/TRBV6-3; clone_size: few; j_call: TRBJ1-1; d_call: -; cdr3_length: 13; cdr3_aa: CASKRQSNTEAFF; cdr3_nt: TGTGCCAGCAAACGACAGTCTAACACTGAAGCTTTCTTT
v_call: TRBV20-1; clone_size: few; j_call: TRBJ2-5; d_call: TRBD2; cdr3_length: 16; cdr3_aa: CSARRPGGLYQETQYF; cdr3_nt: TGCAGTGCGAGACGGCCGGGGGGGTTGTACCAAGAGACCCAGTACTTC
v_call: TRBV19; clone_size: -; j_call: TRBJ1-5; d_call: TRBD1; cdr3_length: 15; cdr3_aa: CASSRTGQPNQPQHF; cdr3_nt: TGTGCCAGTAGTAGAACGGGACAGCCTAATCAGCCCCAGCATTTT
v_call: TRBV21-1; clone_size: -; j_call: TRBJ1-2; d_call: -; cdr3_length: 15; cdr3_aa: CASANAMGKHYGYTF; cdr3_nt: TGTGCCAGCGCTAACGCCATGGGGAAGCACTATGGCTACACCTTC
v_call: TRBV20-1; clone_size: few; j_call: TRBJ2-3; d_call: -; cdr3_length: 15; cdr3_aa: CSASAARESTDTQYF; cdr3_nt: TGCAGTGCTAGTGCGGCGCGAGAGAGCACAGATACGCAGTATTTT
v_call: TRBV7-9; clone_size: few; j_call: TRBJ2-2; d_call: -; cdr3_length: 15; cdr3_aa: CASSRRRGGTGELFF; cdr3_nt: TGTGCCAGCAGCCGACGGCGGGGCGGAACCGGGGAGCTGTTTTTT
v_call: TRBV6-5; clone_size: -; j_call: TRBJ2-1; d_call: -; cdr3_length: 15; cdr3_aa: CASSGMGGEYNEQFF; cdr3_nt: TGTGCCAGCAGTGGAATGGGGGGCGAATACAATGAGCAGTTCTTC
v_call: TRBV15; clone_size: few; j_call: TRBJ2-7; d_call: -; cdr3_length: 12; cdr3_aa: CATSDRTYEQYF; cdr3_nt: TGTGCCACCAGTGACAGGACCTACGAGCAGTACTTC
v_call: TRBV19; clone_size: -; j_call: TRBJ2-7; d_call: TRBD1; cdr3_length: 15; cdr3_aa: CASSPSGTVSYEQYF; cdr3_nt: TGTGCCAGTAGCCCCTCGGGGACAGTCTCCTACGAGCAGTACTTC
v_call: TRBV27; clone_size: many; j_call: TRBJ1-6; d_call: -; cdr3_length: 14; cdr3_aa: CASSSDGDNSPLHF; cdr3_nt: TGTGCCAGCAGTTCGGACGGCGATAATTCACCCCTCCACTTT
v_call: TRBV6-5; clone_size: few; j_call: TRBJ1-5; d_call: -; cdr3_length: 13; cdr3_aa: CASSYTRLGAQHF; cdr3_nt: TGTGCCAGCAGTTACACGAGGTTGGGGGCCCAGCATTTT
v_call: TRBV28; clone_size: -; j_call: TRBJ1-5; d_call: -; cdr3_length: 12; cdr3_aa: CASSSQGQPQHF; cdr3_nt: TGTGCCAGCAGTTCACAGGGCCAGCCCCAGCATTTT
v_call: TRBV7-6; clone_size: -; j_call: TRBJ1-1; d_call: -; cdr3_length: 15; cdr3_aa: CASSLVHGPNTEAFF; cdr3_nt: TGTGCCAGCAGCTTAGTTCACGGCCCGAACACTGAAGCTTTCTTT
v_call: TRBV7-9; clone_size: -; j_call: TRBJ2-5; d_call: -; cdr3_length: 14; cdr3_aa: CASSTGVQKETQYF; cdr3_nt: TGTGCCAGCAGCACCGGGGTCCAAAAGGAGACCCAGTACTTC
v_call: TRBV7-2; clone_size: few; j_call: TRBJ2-5; d_call: -; cdr3_length: 13; cdr3_aa: CASSQGLVETQYF; cdr3_nt: TGTGCCAGCAGTCAGGGGCTGGTTGAGACCCAGTACTTC
v_call: TRBV7-3; clone_size: -; j_call: TRBJ2-6; d_call: TRBD1; cdr3_length: 18; cdr3_aa: CASSLFGQGASGANVLTF; cdr3_nt: TGTGCCAGCAGCTTATTCGGACAGGGGGCATCTGGGGCCAACGTCCTGACTTTC
v_call: TRBV11-2; clone_size: few; j_call: TRBJ2-7; d_call: -; cdr3_length: 15; cdr3_aa: CASSLGYRDPYEQYF; cdr3_nt: TGTGCCAGCAGCTTAGGTTACAGGGACCCCTACGAGCAGTACTTC
v_call: TRBV6-1; clone_size: medium-sized; j_call: TRBJ1-5; d_call: TRBD1; cdr3_length: 16; cdr3_aa: CASSNRQGYSNQPQHF; cdr3_nt: TGTGCCAGCAGTAACCGACAGGGTTATAGCAATCAGCCCCAGCATTTT
v_call: TRBV20-1; clone_size: -; j_call: TRBJ1-1; d_call: -; cdr3_length: 14; cdr3_aa: CSARDGQGYTEAFF; cdr3_nt: TGCAGTGCTAGAGATGGGCAGGGTTACACTGAAGCTTTCTTT
v_call: TRBV7-9; clone_size: -; j_call: TRBJ2-5; d_call: TRBD1; cdr3_length: 15; cdr3_aa: CASSSQGGGKETQYF; cdr3_nt: TGTGCCAGCAGCTCCCAAGGGGGCGGAAAAGAGACCCAGTACTTC
v_call: TRBV7-8; clone_size: -; j_call: TRBJ1-1; d_call: -; cdr3_length: 15; cdr3_aa: CASSGEASGDTEAFF; cdr3_nt: TGTGCCAGCAGCGGAGAGGCTTCGGGGGACACTGAAGCTTTCTTT
v_call: TRBV18; clone_size: -; j_call: TRBJ1-6; d_call: -; cdr3_length: 13; cdr3_aa: CASSPASNSPLHF; cdr3_nt: TGTGCCAGCTCACCAGCCAGCAATTCACCCCTCCACTTT
v_call: TRBV20-1; clone_size: -; j_call: TRBJ2-7; d_call: TRBD2; cdr3_length: 16; cdr3_aa: CSASPPLAGVTYEQYF; cdr3_nt: TGCAGTGCTAGCCCCCCTCTAGCGGGAGTTACCTACGAGCAGTACTTC
v_call: TRBV20-1; clone_size: few; j_call: TRBJ2-5; d_call: TRBD2; cdr3_length: 16; cdr3_aa: CSAAATSGGRGETQYF; cdr3_nt: TGCAGTGCTGCAGCGACTAGCGGGGGTAGAGGGGAGACCCAGTACTTC
v_call: TRBV2; clone_size: -; j_call: TRBJ1-1; d_call: -; cdr3_length: 14; cdr3_aa: CASRIERVDTEAFF; cdr3_nt: TGTGCCAGCAGGATAGAGAGGGTCGACACTGAAGCTTTCTTT
v_call: TRBV19; clone_size: few; j_call: TRBJ1-2; d_call: TRBD1; cdr3_length: 14; cdr3_aa: CASSIEAGQGGYTF; cdr3_nt: TGTGCCAGTAGTATAGAGGCTGGACAGGGGGGCTACACCTTC
v_call: TRBV20-1; clone_size: few; j_call: TRBJ2-7; d_call: -; cdr3_length: 12; cdr3_aa: CSAGDTYYEQYF; cdr3_nt: TGCAGTGCAGGGGACACCTACTACGAGCAGTACTTC
v_call: TRBV4-1; clone_size: -; j_call: TRBJ1-2; d_call: TRBD1; cdr3_length: 13; cdr3_aa: CASSQQGAGGYTF; cdr3_nt: TGCGCCAGCAGCCAACAGGGGGCAGGGGGCTACACCTTC
v_call: TRBV7-2; clone_size: -; j_call: TRBJ2-7; d_call: -; cdr3_length: 15; cdr3_aa: CASSLASGLGYEQYF; cdr3_nt: TGTGCCAGCAGCTTGGCATCGGGTTTAGGCTACGAGCAGTACTTC
v_call: TRBV2; clone_size: -; j_call: TRBJ1-2; d_call: -; cdr3_length: 13; cdr3_aa: CASSDEGDYGYTF; cdr3_nt: TGTGCCAGCAGTGATGAGGGGGACTATGGCTACACCTTC
v_call: TRBV20-1; clone_size: few; j_call: TRBJ2-5; d_call: -; cdr3_length: 13; cdr3_aa: CSATSHHQETQYF; cdr3_nt: TGCAGTGCTACCTCACACCACCAAGAGACCCAGTACTTC
v_call: TRBV15; clone_size: -; j_call: TRBJ1-1; d_call: -; cdr3_length: 16; cdr3_aa: CATSRDWRGLDTEAFF; cdr3_nt: TGTGCCACCAGCAGAGATTGGCGGGGATTGGACACTGAAGCTTTCTTT
v_call: TRBV20-1; clone_size: few; j_call: TRBJ2-5; d_call: -; cdr3_length: 14; cdr3_aa: CSAGHPGRQETQYF; cdr3_nt: TGCAGTGCGGGACACCCTGGCCGCCAAGAGACCCAGTACTTC
v_call: TRBV20-1; clone_size: -; j_call: TRBJ2-2; d_call: TRBD2; cdr3_length: 14; cdr3_aa: CSVRLAGPTGELFF; cdr3_nt: TGCAGTGTCCGACTAGCGGGGCCCACCGGGGAGCTGTTTTTT
v_call: TRBV7-2; clone_size: -; j_call: TRBJ1-1; d_call: -; cdr3_length: 11; cdr3_aa: CASSFYTEAFF; cdr3_nt: TGTGCCAGCAGCTTTTACACTGAAGCTTTCTTT
v_call: TRBV27; clone_size: -; j_call: TRBJ1-2; d_call: -; cdr3_length: 14; cdr3_aa: CASSLGGIPYGYTF; cdr3_nt: TGTGCCAGCAGTTTAGGGGGGATCCCCTATGGCTACACCTTC
v_call: TRBV5-8; clone_size: -; j_call: TRBJ1-5; d_call: TRBD1; cdr3_length: 14; cdr3_aa: CASSLRGPYQPQHF; cdr3_nt: TGTGCCAGCAGCTTAAGGGGGCCCTATCAGCCCCAGCATTTT
v_call: TRBV20-1; clone_size: few; j_call: TRBJ2-5; d_call: -; cdr3_length: 14; cdr3_aa: CSAQKTGTQETQYF; cdr3_nt: TGCAGTGCCCAGAAGACCGGGACACAAGAGACCCAGTACTTC
v_call: TRBV7-9; clone_size: -; j_call: TRBJ1-2; d_call: -; cdr3_length: 14; cdr3_aa: CASSSRQNNYGYTF; cdr3_nt: TGTGCCAGCAGCAGCCGACAGAATAACTATGGCTACACCTTC
v_call: TRBV6-5; clone_size: -; j_call: TRBJ2-1; d_call: -; cdr3_length: 15; cdr3_aa: CASSSTYRTDNEQFF; cdr3_nt: TGTGCCAGCAGTTCGACATATCGGACAGACAATGAGCAGTTCTTC
v_call: TRBV6-5; clone_size: -; j_call: TRBJ1-2; d_call: -; cdr3_length: 14; cdr3_aa: CASSYEGRGYGYTF; cdr3_nt: TGTGCCAGCAGTTATGAAGGGCGGGGTTATGGCTACACCTTC
v_call: TRBV27; clone_size: -; j_call: TRBJ1-6; d_call: -; cdr3_length: 14; cdr3_aa: CASSFISSSGALHF; cdr3_nt: TGTGCCAGCAGTTTCATAAGCTCGAGTGGCGCCCTCCACTTT
v_call: TRBV27; clone_size: -; j_call: TRBJ1-5; d_call: -; cdr3_length: 15; cdr3_aa: CASSSYDGYNQPQHF; cdr3_nt: TGTGCCAGCAGTTCCTACGACGGATACAATCAGCCCCAGCATTTT
v_call: TRBV7-9; clone_size: -; j_call: TRBJ2-3; d_call: -; cdr3_length: 14; cdr3_aa: CASSFIAALDTQYF; cdr3_nt: TGTGCCAGCAGCTTTATAGCAGCTTTAGATACGCAGTATTTT
v_call: TRBV6-1; clone_size: once; j_call: TRBJ2-7; d_call: -; cdr3_length: 18; cdr3_aa: CASSEARRAAGASYEQYF; cdr3_nt: TGTGCCAGCAGTGAAGCCCGCCGGGCGGCGGGGGCTTCCTACGAGCAGTACTTC
v_call: TRBV28; clone_size: -; j_call: TRBJ1-2; d_call: -; cdr3_length: 12; cdr3_aa: CASSTGTRGYTF; cdr3_nt: TGTGCCAGCAGTACCGGGACGCGAGGCTACACCTTC